This is a list of T cell receptor beta chains from one sample in a study of blood T cell repertoires in COVID-19. Only in-frame clones appear in the TCRdb table, and some are missing; sequencing was by immunoSEQ multiplex PCR. In the table there are roughly 220,000 clones, around 89% of which are singletons. Sequences were obtained from PBMCs or T cells enriched from blood (not recorded which). These receptors were taken from a woman aged 25 to 45 who had recovered from COVID-19. Both conserved end residues are part of each CDR3. The order of the fields is V gene, D gene, clone size, J gene, CDR3 protein, CDR3 DNA. D genes are given only for firm matches. Clone size is shown for a subset of rows, as once, few, many or a class of expanded clone.

v_gene: TRBV5-4
d_gene: -
abundance: -
j_gene: TRBJ1-2
CDR3aa: CASSSVVKGVLYGYTF
CDR3nt: TGTGCCAGCAGCTCGGTCGTGAAGGGGGTCCTCTATGGCTACACCTTC

v_gene: TRBV28
d_gene: -
abundance: -
j_gene: TRBJ2-5
CDR3aa: CASSFVTVRGETQYF
CDR3nt: TGTGCCAGCAGTTTCGTGACAGTTCGAGGAGAGACCCAGTACTTC

v_gene: TRBV2
d_gene: -
abundance: -
j_gene: TRBJ2-1
CDR3aa: CASRQEGMNEQFF
CDR3nt: TGTGCCAGCAGACAGGAGGGGATGAATGAGCAGTTCTTC

v_gene: TRBV7-6
d_gene: -
abundance: -
j_gene: TRBJ2-1
CDR3aa: CASSLGAFGYNEQFF
CDR3nt: TGTGCCAGCAGCTTAGGTGCCTTCGGGTACAATGAGCAGTTCTTC

v_gene: TRBV7-9
d_gene: -
abundance: -
j_gene: TRBJ2-7
CDR3aa: CASSSRYEQYF
CDR3nt: TGTGCCAGCAGCTCCCGGTACGAGCAGTACTTC

v_gene: TRBV12-3/TRBV12-4
d_gene: TRBD1
abundance: -
j_gene: TRBJ1-5
CDR3aa: CASRTGNQPQHF
CDR3nt: TGTGCCAGCAGGACAGGGAATCAGCCCCAGCATTTT

v_gene: TRBV4-2
d_gene: -
abundance: -
j_gene: TRBJ1-1
CDR3aa: CASSQVSGGQGEAFF
CDR3nt: TGTGCCAGCAGCCAAGTGTCTGGTGGGCAGGGCGAAGCTTTCTTT

v_gene: TRBV7-8
d_gene: TRBD2
abundance: -
j_gene: TRBJ2-3
CDR3aa: CASSLIQRGATDTQYF
CDR3nt: TGTGCCAGCAGCTTAATCCAGCGGGGGGCGACAGATACGCAGTATTTT

v_gene: TRBV4-2
d_gene: TRBD2
abundance: -
j_gene: TRBJ2-7
CDR3aa: CASSQEGLAGSSYEQYF
CDR3nt: TGTGCCAGCAGCCAAGAAGGCCTAGCGGGGAGCTCCTACGAGCAGTACTTC

v_gene: TRBV5-1
d_gene: -
abundance: -
j_gene: TRBJ2-5
CDR3aa: CASTDISGQETQYF
CDR3nt: TGCGCCAGCACAGATATTAGCGGACAAGAGACCCAGTACTTC

v_gene: TRBV7-2
d_gene: TRBD1
abundance: -
j_gene: TRBJ1-6
CDR3aa: CASSALPTGGSYSPLHF
CDR3nt: TGTGCCAGCAGCGCCCTACCCACAGGGGGCAGTTATTCACCCCTCCACTTT

v_gene: TRBV19
d_gene: -
abundance: -
j_gene: TRBJ1-5
CDR3aa: CASTPTEVKGNQPQHF
CDR3nt: TGTGCCAGTACCCCGACAGAAGTCAAGGGCAATCAGCCCCAGCATTTT

v_gene: TRBV12-3/TRBV12-4
d_gene: -
abundance: -
j_gene: TRBJ1-2
CDR3aa: CASSPERNYGYTF
CDR3nt: TGTGCCAGCAGTCCAGAGCGGAACTATGGCTACACCTTC

v_gene: TRBV19
d_gene: -
abundance: -
j_gene: TRBJ2-7
CDR3aa: CASSYRADEQYF
CDR3nt: TGTGCCAGTAGTTACAGGGCGGACGAGCAGTACTTC

v_gene: TRBV7-8
d_gene: -
abundance: -
j_gene: TRBJ2-7
CDR3aa: CASSSGVYEQYF
CDR3nt: TGTGCCAGCAGCTCCGGGGTCTACGAGCAGTACTTC

v_gene: TRBV10-3
d_gene: TRBD1
abundance: -
j_gene: TRBJ1-1
CDR3aa: CASRGGQGLNTEAFF
CDR3nt: TGTGCCTCCCGGGGGGGACAGGGCTTGAACACTGAAGCTTTCTTT

v_gene: TRBV5-4
d_gene: TRBD2
abundance: -
j_gene: TRBJ2-3
CDR3aa: CASSLVGQGGDTQYF
CDR3nt: TGTGCCAGCAGCTTGGTGGGCCAGGGAGGGGATACGCAGTATTTT

v_gene: TRBV5-5
d_gene: TRBD1
abundance: -
j_gene: TRBJ1-1
CDR3aa: CASSFGTGLSNTEAFF
CDR3nt: TGTGCCAGCAGCTTTGGGACAGGGTTATCGAACACTGAAGCTTTCTTT

v_gene: TRBV3-1/TRBV3-2
d_gene: TRBD1
abundance: -
j_gene: TRBJ1-2
CDR3aa: CASSPQDRGLYGYTF
CDR3nt: TGTGCCAGCAGCCCTCAGGACAGGGGCCTCTATGGCTACACCTTC

v_gene: TRBV7-9
d_gene: -
abundance: -
j_gene: TRBJ1-1
CDR3aa: CASSPPTGMNTEAFF
CDR3nt: TGTGCCAGCAGCCCACCCACAGGGATGAACACTGAAGCTTTCTTT

v_gene: TRBV9
d_gene: -
abundance: -
j_gene: TRBJ1-1
CDR3aa: CASSVDLETEAFF
CDR3nt: TGTGCCAGCAGCGTAGACTTGGAGACTGAAGCTTTCTTT

v_gene: TRBV19
d_gene: -
abundance: -
j_gene: TRBJ2-3
CDR3aa: CASRRTSTDTQYF
CDR3nt: TGTGCCAGTAGGAGAACTAGCACAGATACGCAGTATTTT

v_gene: TRBV4-3
d_gene: -
abundance: -
j_gene: TRBJ1-4
CDR3aa: CASSLNSGDHEKLFF
CDR3nt: TGCGCCAGCAGCTTAAATTCGGGGGACCATGAAAAACTGTTTTTT

v_gene: TRBV19
d_gene: TRBD1
abundance: -
j_gene: TRBJ1-2
CDR3aa: CASSFLIPLGQGYGYTF
CDR3nt: TGTGCCAGTAGTTTTCTCATCCCCCTCGGACAGGGTTATGGCTACACCTTC

v_gene: TRBV27
d_gene: TRBD1
abundance: -
j_gene: TRBJ1-1
CDR3aa: CASSPKGARGTEAFF
CDR3nt: TGTGCCAGCAGTCCTAAGGGGGCGCGGGGCACTGAAGCTTTCTTT

v_gene: TRBV5-1
d_gene: -
abundance: -
j_gene: TRBJ2-7
CDR3aa: CASSFTGDGGEQYF
CDR3nt: TGCGCCAGCAGCTTTACAGGGGACGGGGGCGAGCAGTACTTC

v_gene: TRBV2
d_gene: TRBD1
abundance: -
j_gene: TRBJ2-1
CDR3aa: CASSDVATGNNEQFF
CDR3nt: TGTGCCAGCAGTGATGTGGCGACAGGGAACAATGAGCAGTTCTTC

v_gene: TRBV5-6
d_gene: -
abundance: -
j_gene: TRBJ1-5
CDR3aa: CASSLGAGGGNQPQHF
CDR3nt: TGTGCCAGCAGCTTGGGTGCTGGGGGGGGCAATCAGCCCCAGCATTTT

v_gene: TRBV7-6
d_gene: TRBD1
abundance: -
j_gene: TRBJ2-2
CDR3aa: CASSIQGANTGELFF
CDR3nt: TGTGCCAGCAGCATACAGGGGGCGAACACCGGGGAGCTGTTTTTT

v_gene: TRBV27
d_gene: TRBD1
abundance: few
j_gene: TRBJ1-1
CDR3aa: CASGDRGLAFF
CDR3nt: TGTGCCAGCGGTGACAGGGGGTTAGCTTTCTTT

v_gene: TRBV3-1/TRBV3-2
d_gene: -
abundance: few
j_gene: TRBJ1-1
CDR3aa: CASSQRGYTEAFF
CDR3nt: TGTGCCAGCAGCCAACGGGGTTACACTGAAGCTTTCTTT

v_gene: TRBV7-9
d_gene: -
abundance: -
j_gene: TRBJ2-2
CDR3aa: CASSLGGGVNTGELFF
CDR3nt: TGTGCCAGCAGCTTAGGAGGAGGGGTGAACACCGGGGAGCTGTTTTTT

v_gene: TRBV11-2
d_gene: TRBD1
abundance: -
j_gene: TRBJ2-2
CDR3aa: CASSSLRQGSTGELFF
CDR3nt: TGTGCCAGCAGCAGCTTACGACAGGGGAGCACCGGGGAGCTGTTTTTT

v_gene: TRBV13
d_gene: -
abundance: -
j_gene: TRBJ1-2
CDR3aa: CASSLRGWDYGYTF
CDR3nt: TGTGCCAGCAGCTTACGGGGGTGGGACTATGGCTACACCTTC

v_gene: TRBV12-5
d_gene: TRBD1
abundance: -
j_gene: TRBJ1-1
CDR3aa: CASGLVIAKQGEMNTEAFF
CDR3nt: TGTGCTAGTGGTTTGGTAATAGCCAAGCAGGGGGAGATGAACACTGAAGCTTTCTTT

v_gene: TRBV27
d_gene: TRBD2
abundance: -
j_gene: TRBJ2-3
CDR3aa: CASSLRGGVSDTQYF
CDR3nt: TGTGCCAGCAGTTTACGCGGGGGGGTATCAGATACGCAGTATTTT

v_gene: TRBV6-5
d_gene: -
abundance: -
j_gene: TRBJ1-1
CDR3aa: CASNGFEKGTEAFF
CDR3nt: TGTGCCAGCAACGGGTTTGAAAAAGGCACTGAAGCTTTCTTT

v_gene: TRBV3-1/TRBV3-2
d_gene: -
abundance: -
j_gene: TRBJ2-7
CDR3aa: CASSLGKNSGDEQYF
CDR3nt: TGTGCCAGCAGCCTAGGTAAAAATTCAGGGGACGAGCAGTACTTC

v_gene: TRBV3-1/TRBV3-2
d_gene: -
abundance: -
j_gene: TRBJ2-3
CDR3aa: CASSPKELARADTQYF
CDR3nt: TGTGCCAGCAGCCCGAAGGAGCTAGCCCGGGCAGATACGCAGTATTTT

v_gene: TRBV6-5
d_gene: TRBD2
abundance: once
j_gene: TRBJ2-7
CDR3aa: CASTGGGLDEQYF
CDR3nt: TGTGCCAGCACGGGCGGGGGGCTCGACGAGCAGTACTTC

v_gene: TRBV4-1
d_gene: -
abundance: -
j_gene: TRBJ2-7
CDR3aa: CASSQGLRGRIEQYF
CDR3nt: TGCGCCAGCAGCCAAGGTCTTAGGGGTAGGATCGAGCAGTACTTC

v_gene: TRBV5-4
d_gene: -
abundance: -
j_gene: TRBJ1-2
CDR3aa: CASSPARGYGYTF
CDR3nt: TGTGCCAGCAGCCCCGCCAGGGGCTATGGCTACACCTTC

v_gene: TRBV7-2
d_gene: -
abundance: -
j_gene: TRBJ2-3
CDR3aa: CASTPRSEASEFTDTQYF
CDR3nt: TGTGCCAGCACCCCAAGAAGCGAGGCTAGCGAATTCACAGATACGCAGTATTTT

v_gene: TRBV6-6
d_gene: -
abundance: once
j_gene: TRBJ2-1
CDR3aa: CASSYLRAIQFF
CDR3nt: TGTGCCAGCAGTTACTTGAGGGCCATCCAGTTCTTC

v_gene: TRBV7-2
d_gene: -
abundance: -
j_gene: TRBJ1-3
CDR3aa: CASSPIGNTIYF
CDR3nt: TGTGCCAGCAGCCCCATTGGAAACACCATATATTTT

v_gene: TRBV5-1
d_gene: -
abundance: -
j_gene: TRBJ1-2
CDR3aa: CASSGTGLRDYGYTF
CDR3nt: TGCGCCAGCAGCGGCACAGGGCTTCGAGACTATGGCTACACCTTC

v_gene: TRBV6-5
d_gene: TRBD2
abundance: once
j_gene: TRBJ2-7
CDR3aa: CASRPTSGVSYEQYF
CDR3nt: TGTGCCAGCAGACCGACTAGCGGGGTATCCTACGAGCAGTACTTC

v_gene: TRBV29-1
d_gene: TRBD1
abundance: -
j_gene: TRBJ1-4
CDR3aa: CSVIWTGVNEKLFF
CDR3nt: TGCAGCGTGATATGGACAGGGGTTAATGAAAAACTGTTTTTT

v_gene: TRBV5-5
d_gene: TRBD1
abundance: -
j_gene: TRBJ2-2
CDR3aa: CASMDRGTNTGELFF
CDR3nt: TGTGCCAGCATGGACAGGGGGACGAACACCGGGGAGCTGTTTTTT

v_gene: TRBV11-2
d_gene: -
abundance: -
j_gene: TRBJ1-4
CDR3aa: CASSLGTGEKLFF
CDR3nt: TGTGCCAGCAGCTTGGGAACAGGGGAAAAACTGTTTTTT

v_gene: TRBV27
d_gene: -
abundance: -
j_gene: TRBJ1-5
CDR3aa: CASSPLGGGTGQPQHF
CDR3nt: TGTGCCAGCAGTCCCCTCGGGGGTGGAACTGGCCAGCCCCAGCATTTT

v_gene: TRBV3-1/TRBV3-2
d_gene: -
abundance: -
j_gene: TRBJ2-1
CDR3aa: CASSQHRDNSYNEQFF
CDR3nt: TGTGCCAGCAGCCAACACCGGGACAACTCCTACAATGAGCAGTTCTTC

v_gene: TRBV6-5
d_gene: -
abundance: -
j_gene: TRBJ2-5
CDR3aa: CASSSSSETQYF
CDR3nt: -

v_gene: TRBV5-1
d_gene: TRBD2
abundance: -
j_gene: TRBJ2-3
CDR3aa: CASSMTSGGGSDTQYF
CDR3nt: TGCGCCAGCAGCATGACTAGCGGGGGAGGCTCAGATACGCAGTATTTT

v_gene: TRBV15
d_gene: TRBD1
abundance: -
j_gene: TRBJ1-6
CDR3aa: CATSRAAGQGSYNSPLHF
CDR3nt: TGTGCCACCAGCAGAGCTGCGGGACAGGGCTCCTATAATTCACCCCTCCACTTT

v_gene: TRBV5-1
d_gene: -
abundance: -
j_gene: TRBJ1-4
CDR3aa: CASSPGGNEKLFF
CDR3nt: TGCGCCAGCTCCCCCGGGGGAAATGAAAAACTGTTTTTT